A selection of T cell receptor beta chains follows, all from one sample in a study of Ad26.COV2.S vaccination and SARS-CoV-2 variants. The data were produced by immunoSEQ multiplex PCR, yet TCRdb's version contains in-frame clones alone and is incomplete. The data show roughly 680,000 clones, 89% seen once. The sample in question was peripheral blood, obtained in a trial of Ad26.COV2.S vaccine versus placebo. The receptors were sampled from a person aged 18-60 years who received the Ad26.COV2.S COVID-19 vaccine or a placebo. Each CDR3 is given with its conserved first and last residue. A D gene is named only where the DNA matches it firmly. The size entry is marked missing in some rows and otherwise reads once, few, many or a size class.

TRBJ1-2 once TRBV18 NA TGTGCCAGCTCACGCTACTACACCTTC CASSRYYTF
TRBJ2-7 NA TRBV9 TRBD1 TGTGCCAGCAGCCCCCATGGACAGGTAGGGGAGCAGTACTTC CASSPHGQVGEQYF
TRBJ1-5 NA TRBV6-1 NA TGTGCCAGCAGTGCCAAAGCCACACGGAGCAATCAGCCCCAGCATTTT CASSAKATRSNQPQHF
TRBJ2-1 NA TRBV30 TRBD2 TGTGCCTGGGCTAGCGGGAGGGCCGCGTCCTACAATGAGCAGTTCTTC CAWASGRAASYNEQFF
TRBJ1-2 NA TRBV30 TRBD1 TGTGCCTGGAGTCGCCAGACAGGGAGCTACACCTTC CAWSRQTGSYTF
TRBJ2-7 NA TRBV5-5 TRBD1 TGTGCCAGCAGCTTGGCCGGACAGGCTCTTCCCTACGAGCAGTACTTC CASSLAGQALPYEQYF
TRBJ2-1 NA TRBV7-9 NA TGTGCCAGCAGCCTCGGGGAAAGGCAGCAGTTCTTC CASSLGERQQFF
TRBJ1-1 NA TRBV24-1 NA TGTGCCACCAGAGGGGACATCTCCACTGAAGCTTTCTTT CATRGDISTEAFF
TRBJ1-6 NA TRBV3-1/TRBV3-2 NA TGTGCCAGCAGTGGGGGGCCCGGTGGTTCACCCCTCCACTTT CASSGGPGGSPLHF
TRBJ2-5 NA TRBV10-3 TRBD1 TGTGCCATCAGTGGTAGGGGGCCACAAGAGACCCAGTACTTC CAISGRGPQETQYF
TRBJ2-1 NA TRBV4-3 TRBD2 TGCGCCAGCAGCCAAGATGGGACTAGCTGGGGCAATGAGCAGTTCTTC CASSQDGTSWGNEQFF
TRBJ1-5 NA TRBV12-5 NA TGTGCTAGTGGTTTATTTGACCAGCCCCAGCATTTT CASGLFDQPQHF
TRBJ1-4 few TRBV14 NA TGTGCCAGCAGCCAAACCCTTCCGGGGGTAAATGAAAAACTGTTTTTT CASSQTLPGVNEKLFF
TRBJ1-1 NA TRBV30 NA TGTGCCTGGAGTGGGGGGCCGGTCGAACAATCTGAAGCTTTCTTT CAWSGGPVEQSEAFF
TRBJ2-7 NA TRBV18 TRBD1 TGTGCCAGCGCCCACGGGGACAGGACAACCTACGAGCAGTACTTC CASAHGDRTTYEQYF
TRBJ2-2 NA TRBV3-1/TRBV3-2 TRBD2 TGTGCCAGCAGCCAAATTACTCGGGAGGGCACCGGGGAGCTGTTTTTT CASSQITREGTGELFF
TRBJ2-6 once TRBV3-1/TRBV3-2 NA TGTGCCAGCAGCCTATTTAGGGGGGCCAACGTCCTGACTTTC CASSLFRGANVLTF